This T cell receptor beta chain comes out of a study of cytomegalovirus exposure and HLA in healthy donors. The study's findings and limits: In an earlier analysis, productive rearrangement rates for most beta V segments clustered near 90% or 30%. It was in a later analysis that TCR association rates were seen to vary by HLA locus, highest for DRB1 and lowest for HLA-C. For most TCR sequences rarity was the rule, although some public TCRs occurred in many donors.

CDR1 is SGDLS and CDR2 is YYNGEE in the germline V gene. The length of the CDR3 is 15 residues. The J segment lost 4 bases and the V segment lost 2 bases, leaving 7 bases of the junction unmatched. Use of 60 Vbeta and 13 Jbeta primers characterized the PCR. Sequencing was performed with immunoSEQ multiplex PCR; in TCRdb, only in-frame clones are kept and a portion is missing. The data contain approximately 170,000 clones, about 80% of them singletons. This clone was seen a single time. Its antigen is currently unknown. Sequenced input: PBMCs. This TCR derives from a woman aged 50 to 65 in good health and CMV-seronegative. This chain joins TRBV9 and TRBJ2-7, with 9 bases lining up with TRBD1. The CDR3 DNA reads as TGTGCCAGCAGCGTTTCGCCGACAGGGGGATACGAGCAGTACTTC. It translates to CASSVSPTGGYEQYF.